Below, 5 T cell receptor beta chains from the same sample are listed, as sequenced in a study of T-cell reconstitution after alpha-beta-depleted transplantation in children. TCRbeta library construction was performed incorporating unique molecular identifiers. TCRdb analysed the PCR reads with MiXCR anew, one entry per CDR3 protein. The repertoire holds hundreds of thousands of distinct CDR3 sequences, with 15% to 20% as singletons. The material sequenced was PBMCs from the stem cell graft donor, taken from the stem cell graft. The receptor source for this set is a human donor who donated a stem cell graft to a child with acute myeloid leukemia.

At least ten counts were recorded for this clonotype. This chain joins TRBV5-6 and TRBJ2-1, with 10 nucleotides matching TRBD1. Unmatched junction bases numbered 9, after V lost 1 base and J lost 5 bases. This CDR3 spans 17 amino acids. Germline CDR1 SGHDT, CDR2 YYEEEE. CDR3 sequence reads: CASSLPLDRGPHNEQFF. As DNA, the CDR3 is TGTGCCAGCAGCTTGCCCCTAGACAGGGGGCCACACAATGAGCAGTTCTTC.

The CDR3 nucleotides are TGCAGTGCTAGGAGGGCAGGGGAACAGCCCCAGCATTTT. Amino acids: CSARRAGEQPQHF. This chain joins TRBV20-1 and TRBJ1-5; a possible D gene is TRBD1 (6 bases). Germline V CDR1 and CDR2: DFQATT, SNEGSKA (reference sequence). Trimming removed 3 bases at V and 7 bases at J, with 13 bases between. The CDR3 covers 13 residues.

The gene calls are TRBV20-1 and TRBJ1-6; D unresolved. V dropped 0 bases and J dropped 0 bases, with 9 bases sitting between them. The CDR3 is 16 amino acids. CDR1 is DFQATT and CDR2 is SNEGSKA in the germline V gene (reference sequence). The CDR3 is CSARDGLSSYNSPLHF. CDR3 bases: TGCAGTGCTAGAGATGGGCTGAGCTCCTATAATTCACCCCTCCACTTT.

The chain has TRBV25-1 and TRBJ1-4; D perhaps matches TRBD1 (6 bases). The germline gives CDR1 MGHDK, CDR2 SYGVNS. The V and J ends lost 4 bases and 7 bases respectively, with 10 bases between them. The CDR3 has 13 residues. The CDR3 loop reads CASSGPRGEKLFF. CDR3 DNA sequence: TGTGCCAGCAGTGGCCCCAGGGGTGAAAAACTGTTTTTT.

The chain recombines TRBV18 with TRBJ1-1; 7 bases line up with TRBD1. V lost 5 bases, J lost 2 bases, and 5 bases stayed unmatched. The germline V gene encodes CDR1 KGHSH and CDR2 LQKENI. The CDR3 contains 14 residues. The CDR3 loop reads CASSAQGPNTEAFF. CDR3 bases: TGTGCCAGCTCAGCACAGGGGCCCAACACTGAAGCTTTCTTT.